The 15 T cell receptor beta chains listed next were all sequenced from one sample in a study of T cells after yellow fever vaccination. TCRdb re-derived calls from the 5' RACE reads in MiXCR, one entry per CDR3 protein. Among roughly 180,000 distinct CDR3 sequences listed, about 6% were seen once. The input for sequencing was CD4+ T cells sorted from PBMCs, taken on the day of the first yellow fever vaccination. These receptors were collected from a young man who received the YFV17D yellow fever vaccine.

This clonotype was recorded many times. The rearrangement uses TRBV20-1 and TRBJ2-3, with 9 positions matching TRBD2. Germline V gives CDR1 DFQATT, CDR2 SNEGSKA (reference sequence). This CDR3 has 13 amino acids. With V trimmed by 5 bases and J by 4 bases, 4 bases remained unmatched. CDR3 coding DNA: TGCAGTGCTGTGGGCGGGGGGGCAGATACGCAGTATTTT. Translating gives CSAVGGGADTQYF.

This clonotype appeared many times. The chain is built from TRBV11-2 and TRBJ2-7; D gene uncertain. CDR1 SGHAT and CDR2 FQNNGV come from the germline V gene. CDR3 length equals 12 residues. V dropped 3 bases and J dropped 4 bases, with 7 bases sitting between them. This chain's CDR3 is CASSFVRYEQYV. CDR3 coding DNA: TGTGCCAGCAGCTTTGTCCGATACGAGCAGTACGTC.

The table lists this clonotype with a few counts. The chain has TRBV5-8 and TRBJ1-3, with D unresolved. The V and J ends lost 5 bases and 0 bases respectively, with 12 bases between them. The germline V gene has CDR1 SGHTS and CDR2 YDEGEE. This CDR3 spans 15 amino acids. CDR3 DNA: TGTGCCAGCAGACTTGCCCACAGCTCTGGAAACACCATATATTTT. Its translation: CASRLAHSSGNTIYF.

This clonotype was seen ten or more times. This chain connects TRBV4-3 to TRBJ2-5, with D tentatively TRBD1 (5 bases). This CDR3 has 15 amino acids. The V and J ends lost 1 base and 4 bases respectively, with 13 bases between them. The V gene's germline CDR1 is LGHNA and CDR2 YSLEER. The CDR3 loop is CASSQGWGDLETQYF. The DNA for the CDR3 is TGCGCCAGCAGCCAAGGCTGGGGCGATCTAGAGACCCAGTACTTC.

This clonotype was recorded a few times. The chain combines TRBV7-2 with TRBJ2-7; D may correspond to TRBD1 or TRBD2 (5 bases each). The V gene's germline CDR1 is SGHTA and CDR2 FQGNSA. CDR3 length equals 15 residues. Trimming took off 1 base at V and 7 bases at J, with 17 bases between the two ends. The CDR3 DNA follows: TGTGCCAGCAGCTTAGGGGGGATTAGGGCCGAGGAGCAGTACTTC. This gives the protein CASSLGGIRAEEQYF.

The rearrangement links TRBV18 to TRBJ2-5; D is unresolved. V shed 0 bases and J shed 7 bases, with 12 bases lying between them. The CDR3 is 14 residues long. Looked up from germline, CDR1 is KGHSH and CDR2 is LQKENI. The CDR3 reads CASSPPDGSWTQYF. The CDR3 coding sequence is TGTGCCAGCTCACCACCGGACGGATCATGGACCCAGTACTTC.

This clonotype came up many times. The rearrangement uses TRBV18 and TRBJ1-5; the D is unclear. The CDR3 totals 14 residues. V lost 6 bases and J lost 2, with 11 bases in between. Germline V gene lookup returns CDR1 KGHSH and CDR2 LQKENI. The chain's CDR3 is CASSSGEGNQPQHF. CDR3 nucleotides: TGTGCCAGCTCCTCTGGGGAAGGCAATCAGCCCCAGCATTTT.

The chain joins TRBV6-2 or TRBV6-3 to TRBJ2-2; D is perhaps TRBD2 (6 bases). The CDR3 has 14 residues. V shed 6 bases and J shed 3 bases, with 11 bases lying between them. Germline V gives CDR1 MNHEY, CDR2 SVGEGT. The CDR3 DNA follows: TGTGCCAGCAGAACCGGGGGATACACCGGGGAGCTGTTTTTT. Translation gives CASRTGGYTGELFF.

This clonotype has just a few counts. The CDR3 region has the DNA TGTGCCAGCAGAGTGACAGGGGGCTCGGGTTGGGTCACTGAAGCTTTCTTT. Residues: CASRVTGGSGWVTEAFF. The genes are TRBV6-5 and TRBJ1-1, with 10 bases aligning to TRBD1. With V trimmed by 6 bases and J by 4 bases, 14 bases remained unmatched. The CDR3 has 17 residues. Germline V CDR1 and CDR2: MNHEY, SVGAGI.

The chain employs TRBV4-2 and TRBJ1-1, with D maybe TRBD1 (5 bases). Germline lookup yields CDR1 LGHNA and CDR2 YNFKEQ. The V end was cut by 1 base, the J end by 0 bases, with 9 bases between. CDR3 length equals 15 residues. The CDR3 sequence is CASSQVWTLNTEAFF. The CDR3 nucleotides read TGTGCCAGCAGCCAAGTATGGACATTGAACACTGAAGCTTTCTTT.

This clonotype turned up a few times. V usage is TRBV12-3 or TRBV12-4 and J usage is TRBJ2-2, with no clear D. CDR3 size: 13 residues. V lost 5 bases and J lost 6, with 10 bases in between. The CDR3 reads CASSLTDSGELFF. The CDR3 nucleotides read TGTGCCAGCAGTCTTACAGATTCCGGGGAGCTGTTTTTT.

This clonotype appeared many times. Compared with germline, one end of the junction differs, possibly owing to a read error. The chain carries TRBV12-3 or TRBV12-4 and TRBJ2-1; 8 bases are shared with TRBD1. CDR3 length: 13 amino acids. The CDR3 DNA sequence: TGTGCCAGCAGTTTAGCGCGGAGGACAGGGAGGCTCTTC. Residues: CASSLARRTGRLF.

This clonotype was seen many times. This chain uses TRBV7-9 with TRBJ1-3; D call uncertain. Trimming pared 3 bases from V and 0 bases from J, leaving 12 bases between. CDR3 length: 16 amino acids. CDR1 and CDR2 from the germline V gene are SEHNR and FQNEAQ (reference sequence). CDR3 in DNA: TGTGCCAGCAGCTTCGGTTCAAGGAGCTCTGGAAACACCATATATTTT. Translation gives CASSFGSRSSGNTIYF.

This clonotype was counted many times. The rearrangement uses TRBV18 and TRBJ2-7; TRBD1 is a possible D gene (6 bases). Trimming took 3 bases from V and 3 from J, leaving 15 bases between them. Germline assignment: CDR1 KGHSH and CDR2 LQKENI. The CDR3 is 15 amino acids. This chain's CDR3 is CASSPSGQGFYEQYV. The CDR3 DNA reads TGTGCCAGCTCACCTTCAGGGCAGGGGTTCTACGAGCAGTACGTC.

This clonotype was detected many times. This chain links TRBV4-1 with TRBJ1-2, with D uncertain. The germline V gene encodes CDR1 MGHRA and CDR2 YSYEKL. V lost 0 bases, J lost 5 bases, and 13 bases lay in between. The CDR3 length is 15 residues. CDR3 sequence: CASSQDRASQYGYTF. In nucleotides, the CDR3 is TGCGCCAGCAGCCAAGATCGCGCTTCCCAGTATGGCTACACCTTC.